A selection of T cell receptor beta chains follows, all from one sample in a study of CD8+CD57+ T cells in acquired aplastic anemia. Using its own MiXCR run on the reads, TCRdb lists one record per CDR3 protein. The sample lists approximately 130,000 distinct CDR3 sequences; almost 40% were seen once. The sequencing input was sorted CD4+, CD8+, or CD8+CD57+ T cells (not recorded which) from PBMCs. The receptors originated from a human donor with aplastic anemia. CDR3s leave out the opening cysteine and the closing phenylalanine or tryptophan. For some rows the clone size is stated as once, few or many, or as a class when expanded; others skip it.

TRBV9	TRBJ1-1	-	ASSVESNTEAF
TRBV11-1	TRBJ2-3	-	ASSFTASGTDTQY
TRBV5-6	TRBJ2-3	many	ASSLSLNTQY
TRBV5-1	TRBJ2-5	-	ASSLRNEETQY
TRBV19	TRBJ2-3	many	ASSIDWGDTQY
TRBV2	TRBJ1-1	-	ASNYPGDTEAF
TRBV9	TRBJ1-6	few	ASSVTGTAHSPLH
TRBV2	TRBJ2-2	-	ASNRLTGESGELF
TRBV19	TRBJ1-1	-	ASRPTGLSEAF
TRBV29-1	TRBJ2-5	-	SLTTWDRVSKTQY
TRBV18	TRBJ1-1	many	ASSQKGQAEAF
TRBV4-1	TRBJ2-7	-	ASSQRTGGTYEQY
TRBV5-1	TRBJ2-7	-	ASSLGNGEGYEQY
TRBV25-1	TRBJ2-7	-	ASSDGGASSFYEQY
TRBV5-6	TRBJ1-1	many	ASSLEVGVGTEAF
TRBV28	TRBJ1-1	few	ASSFQGTTEAF
TRBV18	TRBJ2-7	many	ASSPGTGREQY
TRBV9	TRBJ1-2	-	ASSAPYGYT
TRBV7-9	TRBJ1-2	many	AILLGGHYGYT
TRBV20-1	TRBJ2-5	many	SARDVVLETQY
TRBV10-3	TRBJ2-7	-	AILLPRLAAEQY
TRBV11-2	TRBJ2-1	-	ASSLNPASGRAGGNEQF
TRBV10-3	TRBJ2-7	-	AISEPGTGAEQY
TRBV12-3/TRBV12-4	TRBJ2-6	many	ASSLRGGVNVLT
TRBV4-1	TRBJ1-2	many	ASSQVGQFYGYT
TRBV12-3/TRBV12-4	TRBJ1-3	many	ASSPISGNTIY
TRBV3-1	TRBJ2-3	many	ASSPRGPSTDTQY
TRBV19	TRBJ1-1	many	ASSPLGTANTEAF
TRBV20-1	TRBJ1-2	many	SAMRGGSNYGYT
TRBV20-1	TRBJ1-5	few	SAPDGLVRTQH
TRBV6-5	TRBJ1-2	many	ASSYSGQSSANYGYT
TRBV11-2	TRBJ2-4	-	ASSSGGLAGTKNIQY
TRBV5-1	TRBJ1-6	many	ASSLDRRTNSPLH
TRBV27	TRBJ1-2	many	ASTFAAIYGYT
TRBV28	TRBJ1-5	-	ATSETNQPQH
TRBV3-1	TRBJ1-1	-	ASSQAEGGRREAF
TRBV10-3	TRBJ1-5	-	AISMGTGANQPQH
TRBV19	TRBJ1-4	-	ASSIMRDSGEKLF
TRBV10-3	TRBJ2-3	-	AISESSGGAVDTQY
TRBV11-2	TRBJ2-3	many	ASSPGVPTDTQY
TRBV3-1	TRBJ1-6	many	ASSAPGPSMAPLH
TRBV3-1	TRBJ1-5	few	ASSQDGHRVGQPQH
TRBV7-8	TRBJ2-1	-	ASSLWGTSGVNEQF
TRBV2	TRBJ1-1	many	ASFGGARNTEAF
TRBV19	TRBJ2-1	-	ASSMGPNNEQF